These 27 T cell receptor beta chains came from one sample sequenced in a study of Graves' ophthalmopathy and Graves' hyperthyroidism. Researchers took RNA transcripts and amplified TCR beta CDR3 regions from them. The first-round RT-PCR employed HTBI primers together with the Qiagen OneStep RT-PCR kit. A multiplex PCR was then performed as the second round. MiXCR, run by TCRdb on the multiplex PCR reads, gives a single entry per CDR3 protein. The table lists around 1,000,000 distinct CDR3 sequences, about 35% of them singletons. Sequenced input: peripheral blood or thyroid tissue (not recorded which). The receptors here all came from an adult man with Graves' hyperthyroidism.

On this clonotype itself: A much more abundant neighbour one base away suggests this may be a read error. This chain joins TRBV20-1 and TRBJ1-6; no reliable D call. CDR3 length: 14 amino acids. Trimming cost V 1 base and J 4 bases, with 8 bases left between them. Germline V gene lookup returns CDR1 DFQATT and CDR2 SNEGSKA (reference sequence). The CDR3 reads CSARAGDYNSPLHF. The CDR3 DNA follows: TGCAGTGCTAGAGCCGGAGATTATAATTCACCCCTCCACTTT.

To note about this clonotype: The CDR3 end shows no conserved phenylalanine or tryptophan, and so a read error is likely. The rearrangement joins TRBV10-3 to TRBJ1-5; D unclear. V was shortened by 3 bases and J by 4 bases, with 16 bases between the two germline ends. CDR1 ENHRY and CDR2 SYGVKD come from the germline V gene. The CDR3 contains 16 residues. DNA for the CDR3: TGTGCCATCAGTGAATTAGTAGGAAGTGGGAATCAGCCCCAGCATCTT. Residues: CAISELVGSGNQPQHL.

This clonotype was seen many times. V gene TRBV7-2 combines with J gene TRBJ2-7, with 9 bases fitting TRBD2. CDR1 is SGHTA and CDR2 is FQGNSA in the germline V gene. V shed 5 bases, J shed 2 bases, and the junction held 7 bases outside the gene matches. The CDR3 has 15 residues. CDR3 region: CASSEGLAGTYEQYF. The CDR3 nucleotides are TGTGCCAGCAGCGAAGGGCTAGCGGGAACCTACGAGCAGTACTTC.

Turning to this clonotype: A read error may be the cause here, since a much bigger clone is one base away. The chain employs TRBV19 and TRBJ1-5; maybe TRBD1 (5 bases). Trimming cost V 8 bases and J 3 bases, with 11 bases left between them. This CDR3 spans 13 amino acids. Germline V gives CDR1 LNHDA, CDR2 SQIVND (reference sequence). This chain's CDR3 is CASLGAPNQPQHF. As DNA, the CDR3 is TGTGCCAGTCTTGGGGCCCCCAATCAGCCCCAGCATTTT. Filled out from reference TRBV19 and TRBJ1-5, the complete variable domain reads DGGITQSPKYLFRKEGQNVTLSCEQNLNHDAMYWYRQDPGQGLRLIYYSQIVNDFQKGDIAEGYSVSREKKESFPLTVTSAQKNPTAFYLCASLGAPNQPQHFGDGTRLSIL.

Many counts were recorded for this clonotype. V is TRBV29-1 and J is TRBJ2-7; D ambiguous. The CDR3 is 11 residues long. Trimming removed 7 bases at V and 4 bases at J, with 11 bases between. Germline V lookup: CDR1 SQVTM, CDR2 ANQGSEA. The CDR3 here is CSAGGDYEQYF. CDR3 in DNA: TGCAGCGCTGGTGGGGATTACGAGCAGTACTTC.

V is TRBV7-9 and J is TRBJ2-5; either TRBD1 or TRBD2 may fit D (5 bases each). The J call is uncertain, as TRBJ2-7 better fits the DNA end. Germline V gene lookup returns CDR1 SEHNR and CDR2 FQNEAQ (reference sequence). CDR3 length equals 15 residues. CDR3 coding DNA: TGTGCCAGCAGTTCATGGGGTGGGACCGCTCACGAGCAGTACTTC. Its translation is CASSSWGGTAHEQYF.

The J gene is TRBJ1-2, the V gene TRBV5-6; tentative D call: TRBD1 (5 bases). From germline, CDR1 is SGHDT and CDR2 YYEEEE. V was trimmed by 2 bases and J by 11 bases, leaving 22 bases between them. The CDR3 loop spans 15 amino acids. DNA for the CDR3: TGTGCCAGCAGCTTTGGAATGGGGGATTCTACTGGGTACACCTTC. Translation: CASSFGMGDSTGYTF.

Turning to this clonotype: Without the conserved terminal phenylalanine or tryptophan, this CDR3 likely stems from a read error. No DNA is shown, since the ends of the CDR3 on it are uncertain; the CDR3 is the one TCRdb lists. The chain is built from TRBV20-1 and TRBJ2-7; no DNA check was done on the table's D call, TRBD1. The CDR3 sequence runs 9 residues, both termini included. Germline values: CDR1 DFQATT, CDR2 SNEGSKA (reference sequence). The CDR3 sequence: CSARGVPGS.

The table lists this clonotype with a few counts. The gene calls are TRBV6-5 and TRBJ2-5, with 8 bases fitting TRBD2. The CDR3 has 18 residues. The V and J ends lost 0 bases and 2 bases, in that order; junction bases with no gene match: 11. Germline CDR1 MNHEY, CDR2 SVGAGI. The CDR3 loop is CASSYSPPSTSGQETQYF. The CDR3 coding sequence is TGTGCCAGCAGTTACTCACCACCTTCTACTAGCGGACAAGAGACCCAGTACTTC.

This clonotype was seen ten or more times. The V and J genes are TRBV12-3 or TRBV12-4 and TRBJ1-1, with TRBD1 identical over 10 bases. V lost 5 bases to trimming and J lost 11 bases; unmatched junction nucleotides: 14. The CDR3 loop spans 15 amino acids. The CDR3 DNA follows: TGTGCCAGCAGTCCCGGGGGGGGGACAGGGGCGGGGGCTTTCTTT. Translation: CASSPGGGTGAGAFF.

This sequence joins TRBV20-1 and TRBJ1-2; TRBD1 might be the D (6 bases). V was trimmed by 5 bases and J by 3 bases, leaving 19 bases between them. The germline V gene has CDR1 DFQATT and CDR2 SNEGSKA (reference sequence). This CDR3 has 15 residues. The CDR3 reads CSADRAGEGDYGYTF. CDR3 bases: TGCAGTGCTGACCGGGCTGGGGAGGGGGACTATGGCTACACCTTC.

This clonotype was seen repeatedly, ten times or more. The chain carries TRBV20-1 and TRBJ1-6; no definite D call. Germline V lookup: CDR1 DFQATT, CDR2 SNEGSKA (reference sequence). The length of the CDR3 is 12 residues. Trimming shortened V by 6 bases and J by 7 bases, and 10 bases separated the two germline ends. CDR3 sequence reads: CSANMVNSPLHF. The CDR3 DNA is TGCAGTGCCAACATGGTGAATTCACCCCTCCACTTT.

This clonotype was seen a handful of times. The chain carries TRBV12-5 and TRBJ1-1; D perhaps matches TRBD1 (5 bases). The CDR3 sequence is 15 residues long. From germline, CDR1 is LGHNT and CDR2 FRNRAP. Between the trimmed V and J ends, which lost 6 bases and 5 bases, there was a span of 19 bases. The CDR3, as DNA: TGTGCTAGTGGACCGGGACTGGCCGGGGAGACTGAAGCTTTCTTT. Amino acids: CASGPGLAGETEAFF.

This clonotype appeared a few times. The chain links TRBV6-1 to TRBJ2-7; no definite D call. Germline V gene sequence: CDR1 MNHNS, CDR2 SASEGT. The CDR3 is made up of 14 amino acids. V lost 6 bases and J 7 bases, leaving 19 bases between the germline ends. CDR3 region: CASSGRLWVDEQYF. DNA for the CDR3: TGTGCCAGCAGCGGGCGTTTGTGGGTCGATGAGCAGTACTTC.

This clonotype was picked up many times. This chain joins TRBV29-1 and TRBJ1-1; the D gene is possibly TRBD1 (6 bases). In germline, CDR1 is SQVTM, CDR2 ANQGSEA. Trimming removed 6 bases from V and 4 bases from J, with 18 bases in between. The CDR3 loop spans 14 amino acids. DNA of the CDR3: TGCAGCGTACCACGTCCAGGGGCTCGCACTGAAGCTTTCTTT. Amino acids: CSVPRPGARTEAFF.

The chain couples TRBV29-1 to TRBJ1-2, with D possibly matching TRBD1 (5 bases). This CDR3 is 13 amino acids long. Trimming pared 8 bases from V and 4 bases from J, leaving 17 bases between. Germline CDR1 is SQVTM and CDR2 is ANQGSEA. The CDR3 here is CSTWGGAAYGYTF. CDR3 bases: TGCAGCACGTGGGGCGGCGCCGCCTATGGCTACACCTTC.

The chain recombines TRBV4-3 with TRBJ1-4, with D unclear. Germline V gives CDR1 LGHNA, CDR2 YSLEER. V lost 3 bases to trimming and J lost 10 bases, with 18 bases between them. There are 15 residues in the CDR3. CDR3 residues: CASSQMDRERAKLFF. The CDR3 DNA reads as TGCGCCAGCAGCCAGATGGACCGGGAGAGGGCAAAACTGTTTTTT.

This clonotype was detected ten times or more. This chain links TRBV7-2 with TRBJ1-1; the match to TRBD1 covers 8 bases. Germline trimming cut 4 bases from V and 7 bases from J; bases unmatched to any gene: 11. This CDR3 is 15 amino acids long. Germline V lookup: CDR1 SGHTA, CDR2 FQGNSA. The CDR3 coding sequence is TGTGCCAGCAGCTACTCCCGGACAGGGTCCGATGAAGCTTTCTTT. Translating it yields CASSYSRTGSDEAFF. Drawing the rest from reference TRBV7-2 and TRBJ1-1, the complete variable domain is GAGVSQSPSNKVTEKGKDVELRCDPISGHTALYWYRQSLGQGLEFLIYFQGNSAPDKSGLPSDRFSAERTGGSVSTLTIQRTQQEDSAVYLCASSYSRTGSDEAFFGQGTRLTVV.

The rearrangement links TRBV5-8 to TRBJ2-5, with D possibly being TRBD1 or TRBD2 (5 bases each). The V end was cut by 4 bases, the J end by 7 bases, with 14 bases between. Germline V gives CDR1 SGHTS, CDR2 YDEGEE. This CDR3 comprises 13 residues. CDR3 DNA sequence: TGTGCCAGCAGCACGGGGCCCCAATGGACCCAGTACTTC. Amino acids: CASSTGPQWTQYF.

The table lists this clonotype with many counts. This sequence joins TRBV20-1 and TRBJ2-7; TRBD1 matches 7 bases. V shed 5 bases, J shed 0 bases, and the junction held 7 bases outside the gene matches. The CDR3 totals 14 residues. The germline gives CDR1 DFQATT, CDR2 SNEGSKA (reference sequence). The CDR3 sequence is CSAPSWDSSYEQYF. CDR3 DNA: TGCAGTGCTCCCTCTTGGGACAGCTCCTACGAGCAGTACTTC.

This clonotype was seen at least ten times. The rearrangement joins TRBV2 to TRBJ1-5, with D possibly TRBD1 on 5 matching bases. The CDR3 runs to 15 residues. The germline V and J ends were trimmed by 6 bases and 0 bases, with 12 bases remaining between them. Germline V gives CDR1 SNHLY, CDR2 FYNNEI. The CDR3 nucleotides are TGTGCCAGCAGGAGCAGGGCGCTTAGCAATCAGCCCCAGCATTTT. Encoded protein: CASRSRALSNQPQHF.

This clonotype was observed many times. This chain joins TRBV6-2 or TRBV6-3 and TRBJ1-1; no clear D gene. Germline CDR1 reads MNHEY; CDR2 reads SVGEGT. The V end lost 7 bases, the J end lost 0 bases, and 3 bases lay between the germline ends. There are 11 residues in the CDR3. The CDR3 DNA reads TGTGCCAGCATAGTGAACACTGAAGCTTTCTTT. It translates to CASIVNTEAFF.

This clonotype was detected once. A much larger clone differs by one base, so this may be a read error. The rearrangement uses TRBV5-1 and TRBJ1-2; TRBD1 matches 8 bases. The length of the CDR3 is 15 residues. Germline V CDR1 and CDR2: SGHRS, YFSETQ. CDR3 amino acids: CVSSFGQGAREGYTF. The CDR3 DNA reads TGCGTCAGCAGCTTCGGGCAGGGGGCCCGGGAAGGCTACACCTTC.

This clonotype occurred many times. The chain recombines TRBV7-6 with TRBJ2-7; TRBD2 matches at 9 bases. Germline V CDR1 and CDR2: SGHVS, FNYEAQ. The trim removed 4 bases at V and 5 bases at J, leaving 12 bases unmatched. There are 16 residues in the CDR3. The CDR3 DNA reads TGTGCCAGCAGCTCAGCCCAGCTAGCGGGGTTCAACGAGCAGTACTTC. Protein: CASSSAQLAGFNEQYF.

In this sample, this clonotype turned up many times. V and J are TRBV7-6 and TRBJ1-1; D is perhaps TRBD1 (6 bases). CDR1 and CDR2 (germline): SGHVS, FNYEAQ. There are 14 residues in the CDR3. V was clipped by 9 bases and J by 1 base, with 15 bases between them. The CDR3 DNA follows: TGTGCCAGTAGTCCCCCGACAGGGAACACTGAAGCTTTCTTT. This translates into CASSPPTGNTEAFF. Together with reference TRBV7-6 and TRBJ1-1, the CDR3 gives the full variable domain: GAGVSQSPRYKVTKRGQDVALRCDPISGHVSLYWYRQALGQGPEFLTYFNYEAQQDKSGLPNDRFSAERPEGSISTLTIQRTEQRDSAMYRCASSPPTGNTEAFFGQGTRLTVV.

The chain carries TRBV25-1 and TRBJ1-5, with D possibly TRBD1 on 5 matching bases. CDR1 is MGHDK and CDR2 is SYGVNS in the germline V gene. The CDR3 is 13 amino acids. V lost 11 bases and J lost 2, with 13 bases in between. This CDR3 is CAWGRDGNQPQHF. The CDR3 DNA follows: TGTGCCTGGGGACGGGATGGCAATCAGCCCCAGCATTTT. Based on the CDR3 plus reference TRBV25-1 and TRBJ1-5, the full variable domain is EADIYQTPRYLVIGTGKKITLECSQTMGHDKMYWYQQDPGMELHLIHYSYGVNSTEKGDLSSESTVSRIRTEHFPLTLESARPSHTSQYLCAWGRDGNQPQHFGDGTRLSIL.

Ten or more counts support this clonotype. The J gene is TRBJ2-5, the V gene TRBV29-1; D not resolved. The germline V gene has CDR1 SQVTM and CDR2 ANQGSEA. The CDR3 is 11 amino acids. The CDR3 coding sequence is TGCAGGGTGGACGTCCTGGCGGCCCAGTACTTC. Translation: CRVDVLAAQYF.